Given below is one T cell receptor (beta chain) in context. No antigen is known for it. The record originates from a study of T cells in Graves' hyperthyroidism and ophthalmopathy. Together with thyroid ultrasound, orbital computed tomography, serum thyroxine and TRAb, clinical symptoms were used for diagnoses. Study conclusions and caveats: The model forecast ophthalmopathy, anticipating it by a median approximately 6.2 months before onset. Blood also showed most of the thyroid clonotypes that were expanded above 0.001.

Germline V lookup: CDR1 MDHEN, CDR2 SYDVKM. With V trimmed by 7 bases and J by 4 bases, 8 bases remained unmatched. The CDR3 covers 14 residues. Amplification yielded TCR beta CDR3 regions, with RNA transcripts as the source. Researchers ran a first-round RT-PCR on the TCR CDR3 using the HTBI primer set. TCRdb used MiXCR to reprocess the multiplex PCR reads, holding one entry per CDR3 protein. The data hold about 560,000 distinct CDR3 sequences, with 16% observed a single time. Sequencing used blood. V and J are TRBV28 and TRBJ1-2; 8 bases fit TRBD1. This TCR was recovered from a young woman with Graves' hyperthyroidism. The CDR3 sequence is CASTPGQEVYGYTF. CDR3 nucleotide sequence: TGTGCCAGCACCCCGGGACAGGAAGTCTATGGCTACACCTTC.